Sequencing of this TCR beta chain was carried out in a study of blood T cell repertoires in COVID-19. The wider study: The samples span acute and convalescent COVID-19 from the United States, Italy and Spain. The cDNA or gDNA used as material had been derived from T cells, B-cell-depleted T cells, or PBMCs.

Methods used by the authors: Reference gene primer amplification gave estimated nucleated cell counts. Generated by immunoSEQ multiplex PCR, the TCRdb table keeps only in-frame clones and is missing some. The V and J calls and the clone size are those of that table, but D and trimming were determined from the DNA. The profile shows 70,000 or so clones, 85% of them singletons. Losses at the gene ends were 6 bases for V and 2 bases for J; bases not matched to a gene: 6. The germline V gene encodes CDR1 MNHEY and CDR2 SMNVEV (reference sequence). The CDR3 length is 15 residues. Source material: peripheral blood. The rearrangement uses TRBV27 and TRBJ2-7; 11 nucleotides align to TRBD2. This sequence was found in an elderly man with acute or convalescent COVID-19. The CDR3 loop reads CASRVTSGTTYEQYF. The CDR3 nucleotides are TGTGCCAGCAGGGTGACTAGCGGGACTACCTACGAGCAGTACTTC.